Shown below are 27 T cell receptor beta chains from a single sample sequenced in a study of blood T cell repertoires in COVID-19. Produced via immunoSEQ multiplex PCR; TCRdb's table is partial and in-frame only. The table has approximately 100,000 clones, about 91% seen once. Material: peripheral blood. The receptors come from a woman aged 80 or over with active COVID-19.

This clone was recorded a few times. CDR3 bases: TGCGCCAGCAGCTTCTCCGGGACAGGCAATTCACCCCTCCACTTT. Its translation is CASSFSGTGNSPLHF. The V gene is TRBV5-1, the J gene TRBJ1-6, with TRBD1 matching over 8 bases. Per the germline V gene, CDR1 is SGHRS and CDR2 is YFSETQ. The CDR3 has 15 amino acids. J gave up 7 bases and V 2 bases, and 5 bases lay outside the gene matches.

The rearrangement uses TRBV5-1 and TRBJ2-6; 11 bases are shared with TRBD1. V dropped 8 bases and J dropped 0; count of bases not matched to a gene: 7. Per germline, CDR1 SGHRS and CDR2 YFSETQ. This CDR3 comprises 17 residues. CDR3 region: CASKPGQGVSGANVLTF. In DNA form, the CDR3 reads TGCGCCAGTAAACCGGGACAGGGGGTCTCTGGGGCCAACGTCCTGACTTTC.

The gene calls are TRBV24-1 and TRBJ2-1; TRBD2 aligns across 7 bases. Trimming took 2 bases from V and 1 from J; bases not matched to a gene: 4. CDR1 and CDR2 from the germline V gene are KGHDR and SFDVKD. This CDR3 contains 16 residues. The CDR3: CATSDYKRESYNEQFF. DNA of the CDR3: TGTGCCACCAGTGATTACAAGCGGGAATCCTACAATGAGCAGTTCTTC.

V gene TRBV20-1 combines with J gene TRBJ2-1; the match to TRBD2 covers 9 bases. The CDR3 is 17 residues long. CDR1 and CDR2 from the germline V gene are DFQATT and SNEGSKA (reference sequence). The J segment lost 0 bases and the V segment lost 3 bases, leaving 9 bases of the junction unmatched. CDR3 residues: CSASVLAGRSSYNEQFF. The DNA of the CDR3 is TGCAGTGCTAGTGTTCTAGCGGGACGTAGCTCCTACAATGAGCAGTTCTTC.

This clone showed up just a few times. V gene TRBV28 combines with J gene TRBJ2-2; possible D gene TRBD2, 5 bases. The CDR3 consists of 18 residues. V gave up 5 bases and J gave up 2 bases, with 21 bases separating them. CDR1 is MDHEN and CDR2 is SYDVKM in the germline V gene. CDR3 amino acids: CASSPLGLAEKNTGELFF. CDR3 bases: TGTGCCAGCAGTCCCCTTGGGCTAGCAGAGAAAAACACCGGGGAGCTGTTTTTT.

CDR3 loop: CASSPDRALQETQYF. The CDR3 nucleotides are TGTGCCAGCTCCCCTGACAGGGCGCTACAAGAGACCCAGTACTTC. The chain is built from TRBV18 and TRBJ2-5, with 7 bases matching TRBD1. The CDR3 extends over 15 amino acids. The V gene end was trimmed by 6 bases and the J gene end by 2 bases; junction bases not matched to a gene: 9. Germline-derived CDR1 and CDR2 are KGHSH and LQKENI.

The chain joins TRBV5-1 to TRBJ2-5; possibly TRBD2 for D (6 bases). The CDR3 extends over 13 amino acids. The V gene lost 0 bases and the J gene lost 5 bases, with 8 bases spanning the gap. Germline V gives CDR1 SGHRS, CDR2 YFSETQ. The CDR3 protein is CASSLALAETQYF. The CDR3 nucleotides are TGCGCCAGCAGCTTGGCACTAGCCGAGACCCAGTACTTC. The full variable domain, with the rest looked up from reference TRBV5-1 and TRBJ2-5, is KAGVTQTPRYLIKTRGQQVTLSCSPISGHRSVSWYQQTPGQGLQFLFEYFSETQRNKGNFPGRFSGRQFSNSRSEMNVSTLELGDSALYLCASSLALAETQYFGPGTRLLVL.

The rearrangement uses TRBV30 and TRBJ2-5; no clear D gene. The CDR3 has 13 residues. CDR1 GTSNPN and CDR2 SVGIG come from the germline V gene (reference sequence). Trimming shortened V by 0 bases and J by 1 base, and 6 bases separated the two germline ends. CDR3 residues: CAWSVASQETQYF. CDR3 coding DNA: TGTGCCTGGAGTGTAGCTAGCCAAGAGACCCAGTACTTC.

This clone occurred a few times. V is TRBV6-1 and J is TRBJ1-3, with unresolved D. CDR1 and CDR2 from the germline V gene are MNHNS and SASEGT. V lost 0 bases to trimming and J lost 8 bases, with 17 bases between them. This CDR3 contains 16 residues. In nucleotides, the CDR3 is TGTGCCAGCAGTGAAGCGTACTCGCGCCAAGCGGACACCATATATTTT. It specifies CASSEAYSRQADTIYF.

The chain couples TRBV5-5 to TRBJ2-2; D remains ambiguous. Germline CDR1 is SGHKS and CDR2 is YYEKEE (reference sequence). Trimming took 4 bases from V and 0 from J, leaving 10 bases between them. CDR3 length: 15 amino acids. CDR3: CASSLTLSNTGELFF. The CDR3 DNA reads TGTGCCAGCAGCCTTACTCTGTCGAACACCGGGGAGCTGTTTTTT.

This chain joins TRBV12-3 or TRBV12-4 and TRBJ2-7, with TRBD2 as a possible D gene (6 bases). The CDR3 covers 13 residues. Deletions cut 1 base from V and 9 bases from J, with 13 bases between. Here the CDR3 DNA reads TGTGCCAGCAGTTTAGAGACTAGAGCATTGCAGTACTTC. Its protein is CASSLETRALQYF.

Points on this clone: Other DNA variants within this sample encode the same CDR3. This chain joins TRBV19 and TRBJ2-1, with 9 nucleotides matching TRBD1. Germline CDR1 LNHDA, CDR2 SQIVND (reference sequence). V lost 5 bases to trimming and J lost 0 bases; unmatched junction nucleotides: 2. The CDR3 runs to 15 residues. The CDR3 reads CASSLGQGSYNEQFF. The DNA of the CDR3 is TGTGCCAGTAGTTTGGGACAGGGCTCCTACAATGAGCAGTTCTTC.

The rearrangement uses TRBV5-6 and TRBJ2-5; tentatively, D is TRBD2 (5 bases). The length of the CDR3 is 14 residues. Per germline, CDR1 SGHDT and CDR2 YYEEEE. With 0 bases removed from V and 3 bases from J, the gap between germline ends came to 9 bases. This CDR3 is CASSLVGVKETQYF. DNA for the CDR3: TGTGCCAGCAGCTTGGTGGGAGTAAAAGAGACCCAGTACTTC. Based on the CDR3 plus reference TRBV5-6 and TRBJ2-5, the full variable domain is DAGVTQSPTHLIKTRGQQVTLRCSPKSGHDTVSWYQQALGQGPQFIFQYYEEEERQRGNFPDRFSGHQFPNYSSELNVNALLLGDSALYLCASSLVGVKETQYFGPGTRLLVL.

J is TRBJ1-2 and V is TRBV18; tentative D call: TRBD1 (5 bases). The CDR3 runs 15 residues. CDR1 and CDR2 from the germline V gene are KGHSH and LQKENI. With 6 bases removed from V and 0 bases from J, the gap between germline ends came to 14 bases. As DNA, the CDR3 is TGTGCCAGCTCCCTAGACAGAGCTGCTAACTATGGCTACACCTTC. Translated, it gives CASSLDRAANYGYTF.

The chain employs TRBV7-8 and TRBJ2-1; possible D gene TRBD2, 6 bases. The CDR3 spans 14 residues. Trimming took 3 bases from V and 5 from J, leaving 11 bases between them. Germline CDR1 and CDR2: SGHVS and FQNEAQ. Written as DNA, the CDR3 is TGTGCCAGCAGCTTTGCTAGCGAGGACAATGAGCAGTTCTTC. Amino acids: CASSFASEDNEQFF. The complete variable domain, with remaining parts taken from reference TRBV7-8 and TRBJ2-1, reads GAGVSQSPRYKVAKRGQDVALRCDPISGHVSLFWYQQALGQGPEFLTYFQNEAQLDKSGLPSDRFFAERPEGSVSTLKIQRTQQEDSAVYLCASSFASEDNEQFFGPGTRLTVL.

CDR3 sequence reads: CASSLGQGLVYEQYF. The CDR3 bases are TGTGCCAGCAGCTTAGGCCAGGGATTAGTCTACGAGCAGTACTTC. The chain carries TRBV28 and TRBJ2-7, with TRBD1 as a possible D gene (5 bases). CDR3 length equals 15 residues. CDR1 and CDR2 from the germline V gene are MDHEN and SYDVKM. The V and J ends lost 6 bases and 3 bases respectively, with 18 bases between them.

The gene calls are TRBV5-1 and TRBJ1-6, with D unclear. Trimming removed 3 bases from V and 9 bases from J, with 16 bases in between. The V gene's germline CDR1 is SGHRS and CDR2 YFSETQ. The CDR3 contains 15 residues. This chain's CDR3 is CASSSKTAETSPLHF. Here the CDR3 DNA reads TGCGCCAGCAGCTCAAAGACGGCGGAGACTTCACCCCTCCACTTT.

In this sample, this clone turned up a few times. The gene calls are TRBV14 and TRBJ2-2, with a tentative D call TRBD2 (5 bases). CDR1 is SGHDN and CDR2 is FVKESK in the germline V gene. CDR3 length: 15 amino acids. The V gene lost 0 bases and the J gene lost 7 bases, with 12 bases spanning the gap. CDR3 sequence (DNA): TGTGCCAGCAGCCAAGAGCCGCGGGCAATCGGGGAGCTGTTTTTT. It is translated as CASSQEPRAIGELFF. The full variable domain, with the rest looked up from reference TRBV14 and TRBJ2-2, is EAGVTQFPSHSVIEKGQTVTLRCDPISGHDNLYWYRRVMGKEIKFLLHFVKESKQDESGMPNNRFLAERTGGTYSTLKVQPAELEDSGVYFCASSQEPRAIGELFFGEGSRLTVL.

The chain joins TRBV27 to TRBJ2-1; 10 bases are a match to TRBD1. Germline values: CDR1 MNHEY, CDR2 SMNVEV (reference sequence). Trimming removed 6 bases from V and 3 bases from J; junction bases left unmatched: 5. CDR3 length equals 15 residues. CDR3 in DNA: TGTGCCAGCAGACCGGACAGGGGGGGCTACAATGAGCAGTTCTTC. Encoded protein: CASRPDRGGYNEQFF.

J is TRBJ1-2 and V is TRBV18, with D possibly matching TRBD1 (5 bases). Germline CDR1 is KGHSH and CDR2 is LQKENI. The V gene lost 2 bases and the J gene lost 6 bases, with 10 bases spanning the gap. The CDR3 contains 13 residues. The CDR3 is CASSPDQDNGYTF. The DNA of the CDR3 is TGTGCCAGCTCACCAGACCAGGACAATGGCTACACCTTC.

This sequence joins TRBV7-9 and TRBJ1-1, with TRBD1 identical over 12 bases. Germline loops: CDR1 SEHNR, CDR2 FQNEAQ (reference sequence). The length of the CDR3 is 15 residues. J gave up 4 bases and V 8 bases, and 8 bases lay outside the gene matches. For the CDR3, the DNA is TGTGCCAGCTACCTCCGGGACAGGGGGCCCACTGAAGCTTTCTTT. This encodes CASYLRDRGPTEAFF.

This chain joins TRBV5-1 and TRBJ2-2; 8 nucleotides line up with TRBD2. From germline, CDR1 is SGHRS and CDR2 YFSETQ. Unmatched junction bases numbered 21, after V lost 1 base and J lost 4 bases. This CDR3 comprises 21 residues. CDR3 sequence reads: CASSLTPPGGPQAVGTGELFF. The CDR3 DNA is TGCGCCAGCAGCTTGACCCCCCCGGGAGGGCCCCAGGCCGTAGGCACCGGGGAGCTGTTTTTT.

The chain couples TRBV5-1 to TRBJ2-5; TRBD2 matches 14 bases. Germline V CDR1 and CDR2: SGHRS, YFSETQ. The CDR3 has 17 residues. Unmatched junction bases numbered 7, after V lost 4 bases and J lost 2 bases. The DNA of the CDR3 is TGCGCCAGCAGCCAGGGACTAGCGGGAGATCAGCAAGAGACCCAGTACTTC. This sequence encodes CASSQGLAGDQQETQYF. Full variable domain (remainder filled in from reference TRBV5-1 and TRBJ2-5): KAGVTQTPRYLIKTRGQQVTLSCSPISGHRSVSWYQQTPGQGLQFLFEYFSETQRNKGNFPGRFSGRQFSNSRSEMNVSTLELGDSALYLCASSQGLAGDQQETQYFGPGTRLLVL.

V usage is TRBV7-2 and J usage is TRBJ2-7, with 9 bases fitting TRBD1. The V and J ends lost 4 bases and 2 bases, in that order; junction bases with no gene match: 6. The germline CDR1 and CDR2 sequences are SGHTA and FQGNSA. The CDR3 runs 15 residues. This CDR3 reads CASSSPRQGAYEQYF. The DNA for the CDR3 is TGTGCCAGCAGCTCCCCTAGACAGGGGGCCTACGAGCAGTACTTC.

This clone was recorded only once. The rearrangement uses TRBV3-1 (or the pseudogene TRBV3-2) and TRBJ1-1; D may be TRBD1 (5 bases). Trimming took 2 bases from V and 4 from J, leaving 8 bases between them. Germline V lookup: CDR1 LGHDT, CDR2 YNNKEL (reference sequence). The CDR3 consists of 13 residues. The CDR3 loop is CASSQRRGTEAFF. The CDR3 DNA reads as TGTGCCAGCAGCCAACGTAGGGGCACTGAAGCTTTCTTT.

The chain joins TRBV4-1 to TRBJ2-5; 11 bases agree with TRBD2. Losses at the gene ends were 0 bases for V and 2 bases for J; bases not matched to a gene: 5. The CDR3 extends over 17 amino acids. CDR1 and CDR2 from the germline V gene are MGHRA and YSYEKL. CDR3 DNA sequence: TGCGCCAGCAGCCAAGATCGAGGACTAGCGGGTCAAGAGACCCAGTACTTC. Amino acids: CASSQDRGLAGQETQYF.

The CDR3: CASSPWGQEGTGELFF. The CDR3 DNA reads TGTGCCAGCTCACCATGGGGACAGGAGGGCACCGGGGAGCTGTTTTTT. This chain joins TRBV18 and TRBJ2-2; 8 positions match TRBD1. V was clipped by 2 bases and J by 4 bases; unmatched bases: 6. Germline-derived CDR1 and CDR2 are KGHSH and LQKENI. CDR3 size: 16 residues. Variable domain in full (rest from reference TRBV18 and TRBJ2-2): NAGVMQNPRHLVRRRGQEARLRCSPMKGHSHVYWYRQLPEEGLKFMVYLQKENIIDESGMPKERFSAEFPKEGPSILRIQQVVRGDSAAYFCASSPWGQEGTGELFFGEGSRLTVL.